The rows below give T cell receptor beta chains drawn from one sample of a study of blood T cell repertoires in COVID-19. TCRdb's copy holds only in-frame clones and misses some; the assay was immunoSEQ multiplex PCR. The profile shows around 300,000 clones, 89% of them singletons. Source material: peripheral blood. These receptors all stem from a man aged 50-59 years with acute or convalescent COVID-19. CDR3s include the opening cysteine and the closing phenylalanine or tryptophan. A D gene is named only where the DNA matches it firmly. Clone size is shown for a subset of rows, as once, few, many or a class of expanded clone.

abundance	j_gene	d_gene	v_gene	CDR3nt	CDR3aa
once	TRBJ2-1	TRBD2	TRBV10-3	TGTGCCATCAGTGAGTCGGCTAGCGGGGGAACTCTGATCTTC	CAISESASGGTLIF
once	TRBJ2-5	NA	TRBV15	TGTGCCACCAGCAGAGATCTCCCAGAGACCCAGTACTTC	CATSRDLPETQYF
NA	TRBJ2-1	TRBD2	TRBV7-3	TGTGCCAGCAGCCCAAGCGGGGGGGCTAGGAATGAGCAGTTCTTC	CASSPSGGARNEQFF
NA	TRBJ2-5	NA	TRBV7-3	TGTGCCAGCAGCTTAACAGGGGCGAGAGAGACCCAGTACTTC	CASSLTGARETQYF
NA	TRBJ2-1	TRBD1	TRBV5-1	TGCGCCAGCAGCTTTTTTGGACAGGATTACAATGAGCAGTTCTTC	CASSFFGQDYNEQFF
NA	TRBJ1-1	NA	TRBV5-1	TGCGCCAGCAGCTTTGAGGGCACTGAAGCTTTCTTT	CASSFEGTEAFF
once	TRBJ2-3	TRBD2	TRBV9	TGTGCCAGCAGCGGTACTAGCGGGGGGGTTAATACGCAGTATTTT	CASSGTSGGVNTQYF
NA	TRBJ1-4	TRBD1	TRBV19	TGTGCCAGTAGAACCGGGACAGGGACCAAACTGTTTTTT	CASRTGTGTKLFF
few	TRBJ2-2	TRBD1	TRBV2	TGTGCCAGCAGTCCAGAGGGACAGGCGACCGGGGAGCTGTTTTTT	CASSPEGQATGELFF
NA	TRBJ2-3	NA	TRBV5-1	TGCGCCAGCAGCTTGGTTCGGGGCACAGATACGCAGTATTTT	CASSLVRGTDTQYF
NA	TRBJ2-3	NA	TRBV6-5	TGTGCCAGCAGTTACTCGAGTAGGGGAGGAACAGATACGCAGTATTTT	CASSYSSRGGTDTQYF
NA	TRBJ1-4	NA	TRBV5-1	TGCGCCAGCAGCTTGACGGGGGTAGCAACTAATGAAAAACTGTTTTTT	CASSLTGVATNEKLFF
NA	TRBJ2-1	TRBD1	TRBV6-5	TGTGCCAGCAGTTACCTGGGACAGGGATATCACAATGAGCAGTTCTTC	CASSYLGQGYHNEQFF
NA	TRBJ2-5	NA	TRBV10-2	TGCGCCAGCAGGAATGGACAGAAACTCGTCCAAGAGACCCAGTACTTC	CASRNGQKLVQETQYF
NA	TRBJ2-1	TRBD2	TRBV6-5	TGTGCCAGCAGTTCCTTCGGGGGGGCCTACAATGAGCAGTTCTTC	CASSSFGGAYNEQFF
NA	TRBJ2-2	TRBD1	TRBV18	TGTGCCAGCTCACCGCACCAGGGGGCCGGGGAGCTGTTTTTT	CASSPHQGAGELFF
NA	TRBJ1-5	TRBD1	TRBV3-1/TRBV3-2	TGTGCCAGCAGCCCCACAGGACAGGTGGGGCAGCCCCAGCATTTT	CASSPTGQVGQPQHF
NA	TRBJ2-5	NA	TRBV12-5	TGTGCTAGTGGTGCGGCGGAGACCCAGTACTTC	CASGAAETQYF
NA	TRBJ1-6	TRBD1	TRBV18	TGTGCCAGCTCACCCTCCCGGTCCAGGGGGGATTCACCCCTCCACTTT	CASSPSRSRGDSPLHF
NA	TRBJ2-1	TRBD2	TRBV27	TGTGCCAGCAGTAGGAAGCGGGGGGACTACAATGAGCAGTTCTTC	CASSRKRGDYNEQFF
NA	TRBJ1-1	NA	TRBV15	TGTGCCACCAGCAGAGTGGCAGGAGAAGCTTTCTTT	CATSRVAGEAFF
few	TRBJ2-7	NA	TRBV18	TGTGCCAGCTCTCCTCACAGGGACGGTCCCTACGAGCAGTACTTC	CASSPHRDGPYEQYF
NA	TRBJ2-7	NA	TRBV11-3	TGTGCCAGCAGCCGGGGAGGGGGATACGAGCAGTACTTC	CASSRGGGYEQYF
NA	TRBJ2-7	TRBD2	TRBV3-1/TRBV3-2	TGTGCCAGCAGCCCCCCGGGACTAGCACACGAGCAGTACTTC	CASSPPGLAHEQYF
NA	TRBJ1-4	TRBD1	TRBV11-2	TGTGCCAGCAGCTTAGATCCCGCAGGGGGAAAACTGTTTTTT	CASSLDPAGGKLFF
NA	TRBJ1-3	NA	TRBV6-6	TGTGCCAGCAGTTTACAGGGAAACACCATATATTTT	CASSLQGNTIYF
many	TRBJ1-1	NA	TRBV29-1	TGCAGCGTTGGTCCGCCTACGAACACTGAAGCTTTCTTT	CSVGPPTNTEAFF
NA	TRBJ2-1	TRBD2	TRBV7-8	TGTGCCAGCAGCTGGCCCCGACTAGCGGGCAATGAGCAGTTCTTC	CASSWPRLAGNEQFF
NA	TRBJ1-2	TRBD1	TRBV3-1/TRBV3-2	TGTGCCAGCAGCTCGGCGAGGGTTAGGGACAGAGATGGCTACACCTTC	CASSSARVRDRDGYTF
NA	TRBJ2-7	TRBD1	TRBV20-1	TGCAGTGCTCGTGGGGACAGGGTTACCGAGCAGTACTTC	CSARGDRVTEQYF
NA	TRBJ1-1	TRBD1	TRBV7-3	TGTGCCAGCAGCCCAGGGACAGGCGGCACTGAAGCTTTCTTT	CASSPGTGGTEAFF
NA	TRBJ1-5	TRBD1	TRBV2	TGTGCCAGCAGAGCCCGGGACAGCAGCAATCAGCCCCAGCATTTT	CASRARDSSNQPQHF
NA	TRBJ1-2	NA	TRBV27	TGTGCCAGCAGTTGGGCCCCAGGCAGTGACTATGGCTACACCTTC	CASSWAPGSDYGYTF
NA	TRBJ2-1	NA	TRBV19	TGTGCCAGTATAGGGGTCGGCGAAGAATACAATGAGCAGTTCTTC	CASIGVGEEYNEQFF
few	TRBJ2-1	TRBD2	TRBV7-6	TGTGCCAGCAGCTTAGCGACGGGACTAGCGGGGGTAAATGAGCAGTTCTTC	CASSLATGLAGVNEQFF
NA	TRBJ1-1	TRBD1	TRBV2	TGTGCCAGACAGGGGGCTTATACTGAAGCTTTCTTT	CARQGAYTEAFF
NA	TRBJ2-3	TRBD2	TRBV5-5	TGTGCCAGCAGACGTAGCGGGGGGAACACAGATACGCAGTATTTT	CASRRSGGNTDTQYF
NA	TRBJ2-2	TRBD2	TRBV19	TGTGCCAGTAGTATGTCTAGCGGGGCCCTCGTCACCGGGGAGCTGTTTTTT	CASSMSSGALVTGELFF
NA	TRBJ2-3	TRBD1	TRBV7-3	TGTGCCAGCAGCTCCACAGGGGCGGGTACGCAGTATTTT	CASSSTGAGTQYF
NA	TRBJ1-4	NA	TRBV18	TGTGCCAGCTCACCAGGAGCCCCCTCGGTCATAGGCAACGAGAAACTGTTTTTT	CASSPGAPSVIGNEKLFF
NA	TRBJ1-1	TRBD1	TRBV18	TGTGCCAGCTCACCCGACAGGGTGAACACTGAAGCTTTCTTT	CASSPDRVNTEAFF
NA	TRBJ2-7	NA	TRBV7-9	TGTGCCAGCAGCGCCCGGGAGCCGATATCCTACGAGCAGTACTTC	CASSAREPISYEQYF